This T cell receptor beta chain derives from a study of blood T cell repertoires in COVID-19. Study details: Samples came from the United States, Italy and Spain, spanning acute and convalescent COVID-19. From T cells, B-cell-depleted T cells, or PBMCs came the material, which was cDNA or gDNA.

Original analysis: Amplification of reference gene primers was used by the study to estimate nucleated cell counts. Here immunoSEQ multiplex PCR was the method, and the copy in TCRdb shows in-frame clones only, minus some. V and J calls and clone size are copied from that table; D and trimming were computed from the DNA. This table holds approximately 68,000 clones, about four fifths found once. This CDR3 has 14 amino acids. J lost 3 bases, V lost 4 bases, and 5 bases had no gene match. Per germline, CDR1 SGHRS and CDR2 YFSETQ. The genes are TRBV5-1 and TRBJ2-7; TRBD2 matches at 9 bases. The origin of this receptor is a human donor in a cohort sampled during active COVID-19. Material for sequencing was peripheral blood. CDR3 amino acids: CASSGLAGSYEQYF. For the CDR3, the DNA is TGCGCCAGCAGCGGGCTAGCGGGGAGCTACGAGCAGTACTTC. Combining the CDR3 with reference TRBV5-1 and TRBJ2-7 gives the whole variable domain KAGVTQTPRYLIKTRGQQVTLSCSPISGHRSVSWYQQTPGQGLQFLFEYFSETQRNKGNFPGRFSGRQFSNSRSEMNVSTLELGDSALYLCASSGLAGSYEQYFGPGTRLTVT.